Below, 23 T cell receptor beta chains from the same sample are listed, as sequenced in a study of blood T cell repertoires in COVID-19. Libraries were prepared by immunoSEQ multiplex PCR; TCRdb keeps only in-frame clonotypes and omits some of them. The sample has under 200,000 clones, about 90% seen once; the top ten hold roughly 9.7%. The material sequenced was peripheral blood. Every receptor here comes from a woman in her sixties with COVID-19, enrolled during active disease.

The chain links TRBV15 to TRBJ2-7; 11 bases match TRBD2. Losses at the gene ends were 3 bases for V and 5 bases for J; bases not matched to a gene: 6. The CDR3 is 15 amino acids. Germline values: CDR1 LNHNV, CDR2 YYDKDF (reference sequence). The CDR3 DNA follows: TGTGCCACCAGCAGTAGACTAGCGGGATATAACGAGCAGTACTTC. This codes for CATSSRLAGYNEQYF. Based on the CDR3 plus reference TRBV15 and TRBJ2-7, the full variable domain is DAMVIQNPRYQVTQFGKPVTLSCSQTLNHNVMYWYQQKSSQAPKLLFHYYDKDFNNEADTPDNFQSRRPNTSFCFLDIRSPGLGDTAMYLCATSSRLAGYNEQYFGPGTRLTVT.

In nucleotides, the CDR3 is TGCGCCAGCACCTTAGCGGGGGGGGTTAATGAGCAGTTCTTC. It is translated as CASTLAGGVNEQFF. This chain joins TRBV4-3 and TRBJ2-1; 11 bases are a match to TRBD2. J lost 7 bases, V lost 7 bases, and 6 bases had no gene match. Germline-derived CDR1 and CDR2 are LGHNA and YSLEER. CDR3 length: 14 amino acids.

The rearrangement joins TRBV11-3 to TRBJ1-2; D might be TRBD1 (6 bases). Germline CDR1 reads SGHNT; CDR2 reads YENEEA. The CDR3 consists of 18 residues. V was trimmed by 5 bases and J by 0 bases, leaving 22 bases between them. The CDR3 DNA is TGTGCCAGCAGCCCCTTGGACCCTACAGGGTACGCTAACTATGGCTACACCTTC. Translation: CASSPLDPTGYANYGYTF.

The V gene is TRBV6-2 or TRBV6-3, the J gene TRBJ2-1; TRBD2 agrees at 9 bases. V shed 6 bases, J shed 3 bases, and the junction held 6 bases outside the gene matches. From germline, CDR1 is MNHEY and CDR2 SVGEGT. CDR3 size: 15 residues. The CDR3 nucleotides read TGTGCCAGCAGCTTACTAGCGGGTTTCTACAATGAGCAGTTCTTC. This sequence encodes CASSLLAGFYNEQFF.

The V gene is TRBV11-2, the J gene TRBJ2-7; possible D gene TRBD2, 7 bases. The CDR3 extends over 19 amino acids. In germline, CDR1 is SGHAT, CDR2 FQNNGV. Trimming stripped 4 bases from V and 4 bases from J, with 29 bases between. The CDR3 DNA sequence: TGTGCCAGCAGCTCTATACACCAGGGGTTTCGGACTAGAGAATACGAGCAGTACTTC. Its translation: CASSSIHQGFRTREYEQYF.

V and J are TRBV20-1 and TRBJ1-4; D possibly corresponds to TRBD1 (6 bases). Germline V gene data show CDR1 as DFQATT and CDR2 as SNEGSKA (reference sequence). CDR3 length: 14 amino acids. The germline V and J ends were trimmed by 3 bases and 10 bases, with 18 bases remaining between them. This CDR3 is CSASGGSQGGKLFF. The CDR3 DNA reads as TGCAGTGCTAGTGGCGGGTCGCAAGGGGGAAAACTGTTTTTT.

This rearrangement joins TRBV4-1 to TRBJ1-5; no reliable D call. V gave up 0 bases and J gave up 0 bases, with 9 bases separating them. The CDR3 has 16 amino acids. CDR1 MGHRA and CDR2 YSYEKL come from the germline V gene. CDR3 in amino acids: CASSQEMANSNQPQHF. The CDR3 DNA reads as TGCGCCAGCAGCCAAGAAATGGCCAATAGCAATCAGCCCCAGCATTTT.

As DNA, the CDR3 is TGTGCCAGCAGCCACCATGGACAGGGTTCGAACACCGGGGAGCTGTTTTTT. Translated, it gives CASSHHGQGSNTGELFF. The chain links TRBV4-2 to TRBJ2-2; 8 bases fit TRBD1. Germline-derived CDR1 and CDR2 are LGHNA and YNFKEQ. The J segment lost 0 bases and the V segment lost 3 bases, leaving 6 bases of the junction unmatched. The CDR3 totals 17 residues.

The gene calls are TRBV5-1 and TRBJ1-1, with D perhaps TRBD1 (6 bases). The CDR3 sequence is 17 residues long. Germline assignment: CDR1 SGHRS and CDR2 YFSETQ. V dropped 4 bases and J dropped 3 bases, with 22 bases sitting between them. In nucleotides, the CDR3 is TGCGCCAGCAGCCTATTACAGGGTCAAACCGCTGACACTGAAGCTTTCTTT. Translating gives CASSLLQGQTADTEAFF.

The V and J genes are TRBV18 and TRBJ2-7; D unclear. CDR3 length: 13 residues. Trimming left V 5 bases short and J 0 bases short, with 8 bases between. Germline assignment: CDR1 KGHSH and CDR2 LQKENI. The CDR3 nucleotides read TGTGCCAGCTCAGAACTGAGCTCCTACGAGCAGTACTTC. Translated, it gives CASSELSSYEQYF.

This chain uses TRBV7-9 with TRBJ1-3; D is undetermined. This CDR3 is 13 amino acids long. The V gene's germline CDR1 is SEHNR and CDR2 FQNEAQ (reference sequence). Trimming removed 0 bases from V and 8 bases from J, with 8 bases in between. The CDR3, as DNA: TGTGCCAGCAGCTTAGCTCATTCGGACACCATATATTTT. As protein: CASSLAHSDTIYF.

J is TRBJ1-1 and V is TRBV18; D is unresolved. Between the trimmed V and J ends, which lost 3 bases and 8 bases, there was a span of 10 bases. Germline V lookup: CDR1 KGHSH, CDR2 LQKENI. The CDR3 has 12 residues. The CDR3 bases are TGTGCCAGCTCACCCTCCGTCGTAGAAGCTTTCTTT. Translating gives CASSPSVVEAFF.

The chain recombines TRBV4-2 with TRBJ1-4; no clear D. The CDR3 runs 16 residues. V lost 3 bases, J lost 8 bases, and 19 bases lay in between. Germline V lookup: CDR1 LGHNA, CDR2 YNFKEQ. The CDR3 region is CASSHPRRGYEEKLFF. DNA for the CDR3: TGTGCCAGCAGCCACCCCAGGCGAGGGTATGAAGAAAAACTGTTTTTT.

This chain links TRBV6-1 with TRBJ1-2; 9 bases match TRBD1. The V gene end was trimmed by 1 base and the J gene end by 3 bases; junction bases not matched to a gene: 3. Germline V gives CDR1 MNHNS, CDR2 SASEGT. This CDR3 region has 15 residues. CDR3 DNA sequence: TGTGCCAGCAGTGAAGACAGGGGGCGAGACTATGGCTACACCTTC. Its translation is CASSEDRGRDYGYTF.

This clone occurred once. CDR3 sequence: CASSPRQVRNNEQFF. In DNA form, the CDR3 reads TGTGCCAGCTCACCACGACAGGTCCGAAACAATGAGCAGTTCTTC. The chain uses TRBV18 and TRBJ2-1, with a weak D call TRBD1 (6 bases). The CDR3 consists of 15 residues. CDR1 is KGHSH and CDR2 is LQKENI in the germline V gene. Trimming cost V 1 base and J 5 bases, with 12 bases left between them. Using reference TRBV18 and TRBJ2-1 for the parts outside the CDR3, the full variable domain is NAGVMQNPRHLVRRRGQEARLRCSPMKGHSHVYWYRQLPEEGLKFMVYLQKENIIDESGMPKERFSAEFPKEGPSILRIQQVVRGDSAAYFCASSPRQVRNNEQFFGPGTRLTVL.

This chain connects TRBV7-9 to TRBJ2-7; TRBD1 agrees at 8 bases. Germline lookup yields CDR1 SEHNR and CDR2 FQNEAQ (reference sequence). This CDR3 has 14 residues. V gave up 5 bases and J gave up 2 bases; unmatched junction bases: 5. The chain's CDR3 is CASSHGTGTYEQYF. The DNA of the CDR3 is TGTGCCAGCAGCCACGGGACAGGAACCTACGAGCAGTACTTC.

The rearrangement uses TRBV5-4 and TRBJ1-6; no definite D call. Trimming removed 3 bases at V and 6 bases at J, with 10 bases between. The CDR3 sequence is 14 residues long. The germline V gene has CDR1 SGHNT and CDR2 YYREEE (reference sequence). The CDR3, as DNA: TGTGCCAGCAGCTCTGGCAGGCTTAATTCACCCCTCCACTTT. Encoded protein: CASSSGRLNSPLHF. The whole variable domain, filled in from reference TRBV5-4 and TRBJ1-6, reads ETGVTQSPTHLIKTRGQQVTLRCSSQSGHNTVSWYQQALGQGPQFIFQYYREEENGRGNFPPRFSGLQFPNYSSELNVNALELDDSALYLCASSSGRLNSPLHFGNGTRLTVT.

The chain is built from TRBV5-5 and TRBJ2-2; D perhaps matches TRBD1 (6 bases). The CDR3 loop spans 15 amino acids. Germline assignment: CDR1 SGHKS and CDR2 YYEKEE (reference sequence). Between the trimmed V and J ends, which lost 3 bases and 1 base, there was a span of 10 bases. For the CDR3, the DNA is TGTGCCAGCAGCTGGGGGCAGGAGAACACCGGGGAGCTGTTTTTT. This gives the protein CASSWGQENTGELFF. Supplemented by reference TRBV5-5 and TRBJ2-2, the full variable domain reads DAGVTQSPTHLIKTRGQQVTLRCSPISGHKSVSWYQQVLGQGPQFIFQYYEKEERGRGNFPDRFSARQFPNYSSELNVNALLLGDSALYLCASSWGQENTGELFFGEGSRLTVL.

The gene calls are TRBV6-5 and TRBJ2-3, with D perhaps matching TRBD1 (6 bases). The CDR3 totals 14 residues. Germline V gene lookup returns CDR1 MNHEY and CDR2 SVGAGI. The V end lost 6 bases, the J end lost 8 bases, and 18 bases lay between the germline ends. CDR3: CASRSTTGRGTQYF. CDR3 nucleotides: TGTGCCAGCAGATCTACCACAGGGCGAGGTACGCAGTATTTT.

The chain is built from TRBV12-3 or TRBV12-4 and TRBJ2-7; D is perhaps TRBD2 (6 bases). The CDR3 runs 11 residues. Trimming removed 5 bases from V and 5 bases from J, with 7 bases in between. The CDR3 sequence is CASSPSDEQYF. DNA for the CDR3: TGTGCCAGCAGTCCTAGCGACGAGCAGTACTTC.

V gene TRBV27 combines with J gene TRBJ2-7; 9 nucleotides agree with TRBD2. This CDR3 spans 13 amino acids. Unmatched junction bases numbered 6, after V lost 11 bases and J lost 1 base. CDR1 is MNHEY and CDR2 is SMNVEV in the germline V gene (reference sequence). The CDR3 sequence is CAARTSVSYEQYF. CDR3 coding DNA: TGTGCCGCCCGGACTAGCGTTTCCTACGAGCAGTACTTC.

CDR3 sequence: CSAEASRGQPQHF. As DNA, the CDR3 is TGCAGCGCCGAGGCCAGCCGGGGACAGCCCCAGCATTTT. V is TRBV29-1 and J is TRBJ1-5, with no clear D. Germline CDR1 SQVTM, CDR2 ANQGSEA. The CDR3 sequence is 13 residues long. Trimming stripped 7 bases from V and 7 bases from J, with 17 bases between.

This clone came up a few times. The chain employs TRBV7-9 and TRBJ2-7; TRBD2 matches 13 bases. The ends lost 0 bases at V and 3 bases at J; junction bases unmatched: 5. The CDR3 contains 17 residues. Germline V gene lookup returns CDR1 SEHNR and CDR2 FQNEAQ (reference sequence). CDR3 in DNA: TGTGCCAGCAGCTTAGCATTTGGACTAGCGGGAGACTACGAGCAGTACTTC. Amino acids: CASSLAFGLAGDYEQYF. The full variable domain, rest sourced from reference TRBV7-9 and TRBJ2-7, is DTGVSQNPRHKITKRGQNVTFRCDPISEHNRLYWYRQTLGQGPEFLTYFQNEAQLEKSRLLSDRFSAERPKGSFSTLEIQRTEQGDSAMYLCASSLAFGLAGDYEQYFGPGTRLTVT.